These 21 T cell receptor beta chains share one sample of origin, sequenced in a study of T cell repertoires and HLA-DP antigens. Assay: immunoSEQ multiplex PCR; the TCRdb copy retains only in-frame clones and omits some. This sample has approximately 90,000 clones, with around nine tenths found just once. These receptors have no identified antigens. The sequencing input was CD4+ T cells from PBMCs. All receptors come from a man aged 45-65 years in good health and CMV-seronegative.

The chain recombines TRBV6-5 with TRBJ2-7; 7 bases match TRBD2. The CDR3 contains 12 residues. CDR1 MNHEY and CDR2 SVGAGI come from the germline V gene. Germline trimming cut 5 bases from V and 3 bases from J; bases unmatched to any gene: 1. The CDR3 DNA follows: TGTGCCAGCAGTCGCGGGGGCTACGAGCAGTACTTC. Translating gives CASSRGGYEQYF.

CDR3 bases: TGTGCCAGCAGTTTGGGGGATTATGGCTACACCTTC. This codes for CASSLGDYGYTF. This chain links TRBV6-5 with TRBJ1-2; a weak D match, TRBD1 (5 bases). The CDR3 runs to 12 residues. Germline V CDR1 and CDR2: MNHEY, SVGAGI. V shed 4 bases and J shed 5 bases, with 8 bases lying between them.

The gene calls are TRBV4-1 and TRBJ1-2, with D possibly being TRBD1 (5 bases). V gave up 0 bases and J gave up 8 bases, with 13 bases separating them. CDR1 and CDR2 from the germline V gene are MGHRA and YSYEKL. The CDR3 totals 14 residues. CDR3: CASSQDSRGWGYTF. CDR3 coding DNA: TGCGCCAGCAGCCAAGATAGTAGGGGCTGGGGCTACACCTTC.

V usage is TRBV7-9 and J usage is TRBJ2-2; 8 bases match TRBD2. V lost 5 bases to trimming and J lost 1 base; unmatched junction nucleotides: 9. There are 17 residues in the CDR3. Germline V gives CDR1 SEHNR, CDR2 FQNEAQ (reference sequence). CDR3 sequence reads: CASSARKRGLNTGELFF. In nucleotides, the CDR3 is TGTGCCAGCAGCGCCCGGAAGCGGGGGCTGAACACCGGGGAGCTGTTTTTT.

The rearrangement joins TRBV2 to TRBJ2-2; TRBD1 matches at 8 bases. Germline CDR1 is SNHLY and CDR2 is FYNNEI. V lost 6 bases, J lost 4 bases, and 7 bases stayed unmatched. This CDR3 contains 15 residues. The CDR3 DNA is TGTGCCAGCAGACCTCAGGGGGCTGGCACCGGGGAGCTGTTTTTT. This codes for CASRPQGAGTGELFF.

The chain recombines TRBV30 with TRBJ1-4; D is ambiguous. CDR3 length: 14 amino acids. Germline V gives CDR1 GTSNPN, CDR2 SVGIG (reference sequence). V was trimmed by 3 bases and J by 4 bases, leaving 12 bases between them. In DNA form, the CDR3 reads TGTGCCTGGAGCGAGGCGGCATTTAATGAAAAACTGTTTTTT. Amino acids: CAWSEAAFNEKLFF.

This CDR3 is CASSLDGLLNYGYTF. The CDR3 bases are TGTGCCAGCAGCTTAGACGGCTTATTAAACTATGGCTACACCTTC. The chain uses TRBV7-8 and TRBJ1-2; D is unresolved. Germline V gene sequence: CDR1 SGHVS, CDR2 FQNEAQ. Trimming took off 1 base at V and 2 bases at J, with 11 bases between the two ends. The CDR3 extends over 15 amino acids.

The chain joins TRBV7-9 to TRBJ2-6; D gene unclear. The CDR3 is 15 amino acids. Germline CDR1 reads SEHNR; CDR2 reads FQNEAQ (reference sequence). Trimming took off 5 bases at V and 1 base at J, with 9 bases between the two ends. The CDR3 spells CASSDPFSGANVLTF. The CDR3, as DNA: TGTGCCAGCAGCGACCCATTTTCTGGGGCCAACGTCCTGACTTTC.

The chain carries TRBV10-3 and TRBJ2-1, with D unclear. Germline V gives CDR1 ENHRY, CDR2 SYGVKD. The germline V and J ends were trimmed by 3 bases and 3 bases, with 0 bases remaining between them. This CDR3 has 11 amino acids. The CDR3 here is CAISDYNEQFF. The CDR3 DNA follows: TGTGCCATCAGTGACTACAATGAGCAGTTCTTC.

The chain uses TRBV29-1 and TRBJ2-3; 10 bases match TRBD2. Trimming removed 8 bases from V and 3 bases from J; junction bases left unmatched: 5. This CDR3 is built from 13 residues. From germline, CDR1 is SQVTM and CDR2 ANQGSEA. The CDR3 coding sequence is TGCAGCACACGGACTAGCGGAACAGATACGCAGTATTTT. Its protein product is CSTRTSGTDTQYF.

The chain joins TRBV11-3 to TRBJ2-1; 11 bases are a match to TRBD2. The V gene end was trimmed by 5 bases and the J gene end by 7 bases; junction bases not matched to a gene: 7. Germline V gene sequence: CDR1 SGHNT, CDR2 YENEEA. The CDR3 runs 15 residues. The CDR3: CASSPLAGGANEQFF. The CDR3 DNA reads as TGTGCCAGCAGCCCTTTAGCGGGAGGGGCGAATGAGCAGTTCTTC.

The chain combines TRBV28 with TRBJ2-7, with 10 bases identical to TRBD1. Germline V gives CDR1 MDHEN, CDR2 SYDVKM. After removal of 8 bases from V and 6 bases from J, the junction contained 7 bases not matched to a gene. The CDR3 is 13 amino acids. This CDR3 reads CASGQGGPLEQYF. The DNA for the CDR3 is TGTGCCAGCGGACAGGGGGGGCCGCTCGAGCAGTACTTC.

This clone has more than one count but fewer than ten. CDR3: CASSDRGRQPQHF. In DNA form, the CDR3 reads TGTGCCAGCAGTGACAGGGGGCGGCAGCCCCAGCATTTT. The chain has TRBV28 and TRBJ1-5; 10 nucleotides line up with TRBD1. The CDR3 has 13 amino acids. The germline V gene encodes CDR1 MDHEN and CDR2 SYDVKM. The ends lost 5 bases at V and 7 bases at J; junction bases unmatched: 2.

V gene TRBV6-5 combines with J gene TRBJ1-1; D is perhaps TRBD1 (5 bases). V was cut by 3 bases and J by 12 bases, with 11 bases left in between. The CDR3 has 11 residues. Germline V CDR1 and CDR2: MNHEY, SVGAGI. The CDR3 nucleotides read TGTGCCAGCAGTTATCTACAGGCCTCTTTCTTT. It is translated as CASSYLQASFF.

The rearrangement links TRBV18 to TRBJ2-1; D possibly corresponds to TRBD1 (5 bases). The germline V gene has CDR1 KGHSH and CDR2 LQKENI. Trimming left V 3 bases short and J 0 bases short, with 12 bases between. The CDR3 runs to 16 residues. CDR3 sequence (DNA): TGTGCCAGCTCACCTCGGACACTTGACTCCTACAATGAGCAGTTCTTC. Its protein is CASSPRTLDSYNEQFF.

This clone has a single count. The V gene is TRBV10-2, the J gene TRBJ2-5, with 9 bases lining up with TRBD1. With 8 bases clipped from V and 5 bases from J, the junction kept 9 bases outside the gene matches. The CDR3 consists of 14 residues. CDR1 is WSHSY, CDR2 SAAADI, per germline. Here the CDR3 DNA reads TGCGCCAGCGCTACAGGGGGCGTTAAGGAGACCCAGTACTTC. Protein product: CASATGGVKETQYF.

V and J are TRBV7-8 and TRBJ2-1; perhaps TRBD2 as D (5 bases). Per the germline V gene, CDR1 is SGHVS and CDR2 is FQNEAQ. The CDR3 runs 11 residues. With 11 bases removed from V and 8 bases from J, the gap between germline ends came to 13 bases. The CDR3 reads CAAGADHEQFF. CDR3 DNA sequence: TGTGCCGCGGGCGCGGATCATGAGCAGTTCTTC.

The chain joins TRBV28 to TRBJ2-7, with D perhaps given as TRBD1 or TRBD2 (5 bases each). V shed 6 bases and J shed 6 bases, with 27 bases lying between them. The CDR3 length is 17 residues. The germline V gene has CDR1 MDHEN and CDR2 SYDVKM. The CDR3 loop reads CASRPAGPGTGISEQYF. The CDR3 nucleotides read TGTGCCAGCAGACCCGCCGGCCCCGGGACGGGGATAAGCGAGCAGTACTTC.

On this clone itself: Other DNA variants within this sample encode the same CDR3. The gene calls are TRBV7-9 and TRBJ2-7; TRBD1 is a possible D gene (6 bases). CDR1 and CDR2 from the germline V gene are SEHNR and FQNEAQ (reference sequence). This CDR3 has 14 residues. Trimming pared 3 bases from V and 2 bases from J, leaving 11 bases between. CDR3 in amino acids: CASSLDSRTYEQYF. The CDR3, as DNA: TGTGCCAGCAGCTTGGACAGCAGGACCTACGAGCAGTACTTC.

V gene TRBV9 combines with J gene TRBJ2-3, with D possibly TRBD2 on 5 matching bases. V was cut by 0 bases and J by 0 bases, with 11 bases left in between. Germline CDR1 is SGDLS and CDR2 is YYNGEE. This CDR3 contains 16 residues. The CDR3 coding sequence is TGTGCCAGCAGCGTAGAAAGCGGACTCAGCACAGATACGCAGTATTTT. This translates into CASSVESGLSTDTQYF. The full variable domain, in which reference TRBV9 and TRBJ2-3 provide the parts outside the CDR3, is DSGVTQTPKHLITATGQRVTLRCSPRSGDLSVYWYQQSLDQGLQFLIQYYNGEERAKGNILERFSAQQFPDLHSELNLSSLELGDSALYFCASSVESGLSTDTQYFGPGTRLTVL.

The chain carries TRBV5-8 and TRBJ1-1, with D hard to call. This CDR3 is built from 13 residues. V was pared by 0 bases and J by 7 bases, with 10 bases between. Germline lookup yields CDR1 SGHTS and CDR2 YDEGEE. CDR3 nucleotides: TGTGCCAGCAGCTTGGGGTATTCTGGTGAAGCTTTCTTT. Amino acid sequence: CASSLGYSGEAFF. Looking up the rest from reference TRBV5-8 and TRBJ1-1 gives the full variable domain: EAGVTQSPTHLIKTRGQQATLRCSPISGHTSVYWYQQALGLGLQFLLWYDEGEERNRGNFPPRFSGRQFPNYSSELNVNALELEDSALYLCASSLGYSGEAFFGQGTRLTVV.